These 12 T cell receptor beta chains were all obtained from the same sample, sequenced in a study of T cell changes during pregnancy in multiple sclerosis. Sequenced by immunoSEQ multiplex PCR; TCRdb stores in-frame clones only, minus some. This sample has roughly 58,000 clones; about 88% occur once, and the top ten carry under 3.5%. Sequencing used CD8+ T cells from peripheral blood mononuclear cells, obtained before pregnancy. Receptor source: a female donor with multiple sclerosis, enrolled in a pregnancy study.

CDR3 bases: TGTGCCATCAGTTCCGGGACTAGCGGCTACGAGCAGTACTTC. Translation: CAISSGTSGYEQYF. This chain uses TRBV10-3 with TRBJ2-7; 11 positions agree with TRBD2. Germline CDR1 is ENHRY and CDR2 is SYGVKD. The CDR3 sequence is 14 residues long. The J segment lost 3 bases and the V segment lost 5 bases, leaving 3 bases of the junction unmatched.

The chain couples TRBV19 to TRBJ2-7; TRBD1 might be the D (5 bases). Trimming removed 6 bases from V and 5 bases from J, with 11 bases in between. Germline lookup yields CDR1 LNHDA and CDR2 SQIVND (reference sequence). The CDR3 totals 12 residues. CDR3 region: CASSVGHDEQYF. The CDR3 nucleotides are TGTGCCAGTAGCGTGGGGCACGACGAGCAGTACTTC.

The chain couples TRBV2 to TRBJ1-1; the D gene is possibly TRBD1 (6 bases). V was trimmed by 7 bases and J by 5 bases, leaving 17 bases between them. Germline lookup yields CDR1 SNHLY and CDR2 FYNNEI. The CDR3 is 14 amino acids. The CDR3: CASIRSQGKTEAFF. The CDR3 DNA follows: TGTGCCAGCATTCGTTCACAGGGAAAGACTGAAGCTTTCTTT.

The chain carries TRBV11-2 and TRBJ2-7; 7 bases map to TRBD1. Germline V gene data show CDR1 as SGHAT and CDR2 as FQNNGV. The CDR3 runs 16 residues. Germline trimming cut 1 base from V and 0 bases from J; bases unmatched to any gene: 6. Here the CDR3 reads CASSLGAGGFSYEQYF. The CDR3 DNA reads TGTGCCAGCAGCTTAGGGGCAGGGGGTTTCTCCTACGAGCAGTACTTC. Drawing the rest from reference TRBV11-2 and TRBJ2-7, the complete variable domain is EAGVAQSPRYKIIEKRQSVAFWCNPISGHATLYWYQQILGQGPKLLIQFQNNGVVDDSQLPKDRFSAERLKGVDSTLKIQPAKLEDSAVYLCASSLGAGGFSYEQYFGPGTRLTVT.

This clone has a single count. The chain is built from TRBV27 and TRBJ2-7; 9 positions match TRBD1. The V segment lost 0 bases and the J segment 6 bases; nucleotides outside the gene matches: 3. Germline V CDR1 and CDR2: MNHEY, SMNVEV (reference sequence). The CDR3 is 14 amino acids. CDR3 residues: CASSLSDRGVEQYF. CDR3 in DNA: TGTGCCAGCAGTTTATCGGACAGGGGTGTCGAGCAGTACTTC.

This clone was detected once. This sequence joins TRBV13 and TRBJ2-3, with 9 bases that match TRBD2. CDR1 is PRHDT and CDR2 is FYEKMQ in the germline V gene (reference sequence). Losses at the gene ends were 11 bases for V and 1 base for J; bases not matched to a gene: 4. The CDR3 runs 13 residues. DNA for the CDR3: TGTGCCTGCTCTAGCGGGGGCACAGATACGCAGTATTTT. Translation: CACSSGGTDTQYF.

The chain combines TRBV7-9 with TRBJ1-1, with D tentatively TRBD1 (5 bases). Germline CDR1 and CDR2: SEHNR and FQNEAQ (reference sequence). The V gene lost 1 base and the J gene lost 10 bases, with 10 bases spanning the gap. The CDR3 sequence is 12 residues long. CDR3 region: CASSLERQGAFF. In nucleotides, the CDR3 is TGTGCCAGCAGCTTAGAGAGGCAGGGAGCTTTCTTT.

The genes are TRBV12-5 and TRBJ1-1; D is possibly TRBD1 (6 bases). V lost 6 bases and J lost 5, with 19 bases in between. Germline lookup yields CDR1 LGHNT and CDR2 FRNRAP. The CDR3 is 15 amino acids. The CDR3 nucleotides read TGTGCTAGTGGCCCAACAGGGTTTGGCAAGACTGAAGCTTTCTTT. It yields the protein CASGPTGFGKTEAFF.

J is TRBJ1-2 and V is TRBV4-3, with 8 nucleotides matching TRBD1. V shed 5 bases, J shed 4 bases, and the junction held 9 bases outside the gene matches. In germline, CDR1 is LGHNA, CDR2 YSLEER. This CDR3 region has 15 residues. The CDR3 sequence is CASSSPRTGIYGYTF. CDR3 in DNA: TGCGCCAGCAGCAGCCCCCGGACAGGGATCTATGGCTACACCTTC.

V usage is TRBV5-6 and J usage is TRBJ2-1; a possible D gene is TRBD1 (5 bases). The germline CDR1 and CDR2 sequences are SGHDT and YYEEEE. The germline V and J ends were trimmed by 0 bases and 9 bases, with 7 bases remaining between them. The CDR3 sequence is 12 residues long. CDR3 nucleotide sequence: TGTGCCAGCAGCTTGGGGGGCTTTGAGCAGTTCTTC. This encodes CASSLGGFEQFF.

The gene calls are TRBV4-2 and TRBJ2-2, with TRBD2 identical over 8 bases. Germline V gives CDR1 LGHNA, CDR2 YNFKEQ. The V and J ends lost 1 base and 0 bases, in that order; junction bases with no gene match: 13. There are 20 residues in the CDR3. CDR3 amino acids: CASSQGPWVAGRTNTGELFF. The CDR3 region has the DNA TGTGCCAGCAGCCAAGGCCCCTGGGTAGCGGGGAGAACGAACACCGGGGAGCTGTTTTTT.

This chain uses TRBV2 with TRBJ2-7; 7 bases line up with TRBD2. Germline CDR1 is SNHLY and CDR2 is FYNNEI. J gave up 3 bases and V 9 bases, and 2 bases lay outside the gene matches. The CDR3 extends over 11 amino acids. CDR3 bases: TGTGCCAGAGGGGAGGGCTACGAGCAGTACTTC. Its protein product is CARGEGYEQYF.